The 14 T cell receptor beta chains below come from one sample, sequenced in a study of beta chain features in type 1 diabetes. Reverse transcribing all isolated RNA meant expressed TCRB transcripts were sequenced. The protocol was immunoSEQ multiplex PCR, while the TCRdb copy is restricted to in-frame clones and leaves out a portion. The data contain about 320,000 clones, 12% to 15% of them singletons. The specimen was central memory CD4+ T cells from blood. These receptors came from a man aged 30 to 45 in good health.

This sequence joins TRBV7-3 and TRBJ2-2; TRBD2 agrees at 9 bases. Germline V CDR1 and CDR2: SGHTA, FQGTGA. V shed 5 bases, J shed 0 bases, and the junction held 1 base outside the gene matches. The CDR3 has 15 amino acids. The CDR3 sequence: CASSRTSANTGELFF. CDR3 sequence (DNA): TGTGCCAGCAGCAGGACTAGCGCGAACACCGGGGAGCTGTTTTTT.

This sequence joins TRBV7-2 and TRBJ2-5, with 7 bases lining up with TRBD1. Germline V gives CDR1 SGHTA, CDR2 FQGNSA. V was clipped by 5 bases and J by 7 bases; unmatched bases: 7. CDR3 length equals 13 residues. The CDR3 protein is CASSPRGQTTQYF. CDR3 nucleotide sequence: TGTGCCAGCAGCCCACGGGGACAGACGACCCAGTACTTC.

This clone was recorded many times. V gene TRBV25-1 combines with J gene TRBJ1-2; a weak D match, TRBD1 (5 bases). Between the trimmed V and J ends, which lost 10 bases and 4 bases, there was a span of 16 bases. The germline V gene encodes CDR1 MGHDK and CDR2 SYGVNS. The CDR3 is 13 residues long. The CDR3 nucleotides read TGTGCCACCAAAGGGGAGACAGTCTATGGCTACACCTTC. Translated: CATKGETVYGYTF.

Many counts were recorded for this clone. The chain links TRBV6-6 to TRBJ1-2; possibly TRBD1 for D (6 bases). The V end lost 8 bases, the J end lost 3 bases, and 13 bases lay between the germline ends. This CDR3 is 13 amino acids long. CDR1 is MNHNY and CDR2 is SVGAGI in the germline V gene (reference sequence). CDR3 residues: CASSHRVDYGYTF. CDR3 in DNA: TGTGCCAGCTCCCACAGGGTTGACTATGGCTACACCTTC.

This chain uses TRBV18 with TRBJ1-4; D gene uncertain. This CDR3 region has 13 residues. Germline V gene data show CDR1 as KGHSH and CDR2 as LQKENI. The V and J ends lost 6 bases and 8 bases respectively, with 13 bases between them. CDR3 region: CASSGSASEKLFF. For the CDR3, the DNA is TGTGCCAGCTCCGGTTCTGCTTCCGAAAAACTGTTTTTT.

The J gene is TRBJ2-1, the V gene TRBV7-2; 13 bases match TRBD2. This CDR3 has 19 residues. CDR1 and CDR2 from the germline V gene are SGHTA and FQGNSA. The V segment lost 1 base and the J segment 10 bases; nucleotides outside the gene matches: 16. The CDR3 sequence: CASSLGKTSGGTRWREQFF. CDR3 sequence (DNA): TGTGCCAGCAGCTTAGGGAAGACTAGCGGGGGGACAAGATGGCGCGAGCAGTTCTTC. Based on the CDR3 plus reference TRBV7-2 and TRBJ2-1, the full variable domain is GAGVSQSPSNKVTEKGKDVELRCDPISGHTALYWYRQSLGQGLEFLIYFQGNSAPDKSGLPSDRFSAERTGGSVSTLTIQRTQQEDSAVYLCASSLGKTSGGTRWREQFFGPGTRLTVL.

The V gene is TRBV18, the J gene TRBJ2-2; no clear D. The V end lost 2 bases, the J end lost 0 bases, and 7 bases lay between the germline ends. Germline lookup yields CDR1 KGHSH and CDR2 LQKENI. The CDR3 runs 15 residues. The CDR3 here is CASSPTSANTGELFF. For the CDR3, the DNA is TGTGCCAGCTCACCAACGTCAGCGAACACCGGGGAGCTGTTTTTT. Using reference TRBV18 and TRBJ2-2 for the parts outside the CDR3, the full variable domain is NAGVMQNPRHLVRRRGQEARLRCSPMKGHSHVYWYRQLPEEGLKFMVYLQKENIIDESGMPKERFSAEFPKEGPSILRIQQVVRGDSAAYFCASSPTSANTGELFFGEGSRLTVL.

The chain carries TRBV27 and TRBJ2-1; TRBD1 agrees at 8 bases. Trimming took 5 bases from V and 4 from J; bases not matched to a gene: 7. Germline CDR1 MNHEY, CDR2 SMNVEV (reference sequence). CDR3 length: 15 residues. The CDR3 loop is CASSPSTGGYNEQFF. CDR3 coding DNA: TGTGCCAGCAGTCCCTCAACAGGGGGGTACAATGAGCAGTTCTTC.

The chain has TRBV19 and TRBJ2-2, with unresolved D. This CDR3 has 16 amino acids. Germline CDR1 reads LNHDA; CDR2 reads SQIVND (reference sequence). Trimming stripped 1 base from V and 1 base from J, with 10 bases between. CDR3: CASSIGYRMNTGELFF. The CDR3 DNA reads as TGTGCCAGTAGTATAGGTTACCGGATGAACACCGGGGAGCTGTTTTTT.

V and J are TRBV7-9 and TRBJ2-1, with D possibly TRBD1 on 6 matching bases. The CDR3 is 14 residues long. Germline loops: CDR1 SEHNR, CDR2 FQNEAQ (reference sequence). The V end lost 0 bases, the J end lost 5 bases, and 8 bases lay between the germline ends. CDR3 sequence reads: CASSLAGAHNEQFF. CDR3 sequence (DNA): TGTGCCAGCAGCTTAGCGGGGGCCCACAATGAGCAGTTCTTC.

The chain is built from TRBV11-3 and TRBJ2-2; D is uncertain. CDR3 length: 15 amino acids. The V gene's germline CDR1 is SGHNT and CDR2 YENEEA. V lost 1 base and J lost 1, with 7 bases in between. The CDR3 protein is CASSLAALNTGELFF. The CDR3 DNA reads TGTGCCAGCAGCTTAGCGGCATTGAACACCGGGGAGCTGTTTTTT.

This clone was seen many times. The chain has TRBV29-1 and TRBJ2-5; unclear D gene. Per germline, CDR1 SQVTM and CDR2 ANQGSEA. The CDR3 has 12 residues. Trimming removed 7 bases at V and 5 bases at J, with 14 bases between. CDR3 coding DNA: TGCAGCGCTCTGACCCCTGAGGAGACCCAGTACTTC. Protein: CSALTPEETQYF.

This clone was detected only a few times. This rearrangement joins TRBV7-2 to TRBJ2-5; TRBD2 agrees at 8 bases. Germline V CDR1 and CDR2: SGHTA, FQGNSA. Trimming cost V 1 base and J 4 bases; bases outside gene matches: 2. The CDR3 totals 14 residues. CDR3: CASSLGTSPETQYF. In nucleotides, the CDR3 is TGTGCCAGCAGCTTAGGGACTAGCCCAGAGACCCAGTACTTC.

There are a few counts of this clone. The gene calls are TRBV11-2 and TRBJ1-2; 10 bases line up with TRBD1. CDR1 is SGHAT, CDR2 FQNNGV, per germline. The CDR3 has 17 amino acids. V lost 5 bases and J lost 2; bases outside the gene matches: 11. Here the CDR3 DNA reads TGTGCCAGCAGCCAAGATGGGCGGGGACAGGGGAACTATGGCTACACCTTC. Translating it yields CASSQDGRGQGNYGYTF.